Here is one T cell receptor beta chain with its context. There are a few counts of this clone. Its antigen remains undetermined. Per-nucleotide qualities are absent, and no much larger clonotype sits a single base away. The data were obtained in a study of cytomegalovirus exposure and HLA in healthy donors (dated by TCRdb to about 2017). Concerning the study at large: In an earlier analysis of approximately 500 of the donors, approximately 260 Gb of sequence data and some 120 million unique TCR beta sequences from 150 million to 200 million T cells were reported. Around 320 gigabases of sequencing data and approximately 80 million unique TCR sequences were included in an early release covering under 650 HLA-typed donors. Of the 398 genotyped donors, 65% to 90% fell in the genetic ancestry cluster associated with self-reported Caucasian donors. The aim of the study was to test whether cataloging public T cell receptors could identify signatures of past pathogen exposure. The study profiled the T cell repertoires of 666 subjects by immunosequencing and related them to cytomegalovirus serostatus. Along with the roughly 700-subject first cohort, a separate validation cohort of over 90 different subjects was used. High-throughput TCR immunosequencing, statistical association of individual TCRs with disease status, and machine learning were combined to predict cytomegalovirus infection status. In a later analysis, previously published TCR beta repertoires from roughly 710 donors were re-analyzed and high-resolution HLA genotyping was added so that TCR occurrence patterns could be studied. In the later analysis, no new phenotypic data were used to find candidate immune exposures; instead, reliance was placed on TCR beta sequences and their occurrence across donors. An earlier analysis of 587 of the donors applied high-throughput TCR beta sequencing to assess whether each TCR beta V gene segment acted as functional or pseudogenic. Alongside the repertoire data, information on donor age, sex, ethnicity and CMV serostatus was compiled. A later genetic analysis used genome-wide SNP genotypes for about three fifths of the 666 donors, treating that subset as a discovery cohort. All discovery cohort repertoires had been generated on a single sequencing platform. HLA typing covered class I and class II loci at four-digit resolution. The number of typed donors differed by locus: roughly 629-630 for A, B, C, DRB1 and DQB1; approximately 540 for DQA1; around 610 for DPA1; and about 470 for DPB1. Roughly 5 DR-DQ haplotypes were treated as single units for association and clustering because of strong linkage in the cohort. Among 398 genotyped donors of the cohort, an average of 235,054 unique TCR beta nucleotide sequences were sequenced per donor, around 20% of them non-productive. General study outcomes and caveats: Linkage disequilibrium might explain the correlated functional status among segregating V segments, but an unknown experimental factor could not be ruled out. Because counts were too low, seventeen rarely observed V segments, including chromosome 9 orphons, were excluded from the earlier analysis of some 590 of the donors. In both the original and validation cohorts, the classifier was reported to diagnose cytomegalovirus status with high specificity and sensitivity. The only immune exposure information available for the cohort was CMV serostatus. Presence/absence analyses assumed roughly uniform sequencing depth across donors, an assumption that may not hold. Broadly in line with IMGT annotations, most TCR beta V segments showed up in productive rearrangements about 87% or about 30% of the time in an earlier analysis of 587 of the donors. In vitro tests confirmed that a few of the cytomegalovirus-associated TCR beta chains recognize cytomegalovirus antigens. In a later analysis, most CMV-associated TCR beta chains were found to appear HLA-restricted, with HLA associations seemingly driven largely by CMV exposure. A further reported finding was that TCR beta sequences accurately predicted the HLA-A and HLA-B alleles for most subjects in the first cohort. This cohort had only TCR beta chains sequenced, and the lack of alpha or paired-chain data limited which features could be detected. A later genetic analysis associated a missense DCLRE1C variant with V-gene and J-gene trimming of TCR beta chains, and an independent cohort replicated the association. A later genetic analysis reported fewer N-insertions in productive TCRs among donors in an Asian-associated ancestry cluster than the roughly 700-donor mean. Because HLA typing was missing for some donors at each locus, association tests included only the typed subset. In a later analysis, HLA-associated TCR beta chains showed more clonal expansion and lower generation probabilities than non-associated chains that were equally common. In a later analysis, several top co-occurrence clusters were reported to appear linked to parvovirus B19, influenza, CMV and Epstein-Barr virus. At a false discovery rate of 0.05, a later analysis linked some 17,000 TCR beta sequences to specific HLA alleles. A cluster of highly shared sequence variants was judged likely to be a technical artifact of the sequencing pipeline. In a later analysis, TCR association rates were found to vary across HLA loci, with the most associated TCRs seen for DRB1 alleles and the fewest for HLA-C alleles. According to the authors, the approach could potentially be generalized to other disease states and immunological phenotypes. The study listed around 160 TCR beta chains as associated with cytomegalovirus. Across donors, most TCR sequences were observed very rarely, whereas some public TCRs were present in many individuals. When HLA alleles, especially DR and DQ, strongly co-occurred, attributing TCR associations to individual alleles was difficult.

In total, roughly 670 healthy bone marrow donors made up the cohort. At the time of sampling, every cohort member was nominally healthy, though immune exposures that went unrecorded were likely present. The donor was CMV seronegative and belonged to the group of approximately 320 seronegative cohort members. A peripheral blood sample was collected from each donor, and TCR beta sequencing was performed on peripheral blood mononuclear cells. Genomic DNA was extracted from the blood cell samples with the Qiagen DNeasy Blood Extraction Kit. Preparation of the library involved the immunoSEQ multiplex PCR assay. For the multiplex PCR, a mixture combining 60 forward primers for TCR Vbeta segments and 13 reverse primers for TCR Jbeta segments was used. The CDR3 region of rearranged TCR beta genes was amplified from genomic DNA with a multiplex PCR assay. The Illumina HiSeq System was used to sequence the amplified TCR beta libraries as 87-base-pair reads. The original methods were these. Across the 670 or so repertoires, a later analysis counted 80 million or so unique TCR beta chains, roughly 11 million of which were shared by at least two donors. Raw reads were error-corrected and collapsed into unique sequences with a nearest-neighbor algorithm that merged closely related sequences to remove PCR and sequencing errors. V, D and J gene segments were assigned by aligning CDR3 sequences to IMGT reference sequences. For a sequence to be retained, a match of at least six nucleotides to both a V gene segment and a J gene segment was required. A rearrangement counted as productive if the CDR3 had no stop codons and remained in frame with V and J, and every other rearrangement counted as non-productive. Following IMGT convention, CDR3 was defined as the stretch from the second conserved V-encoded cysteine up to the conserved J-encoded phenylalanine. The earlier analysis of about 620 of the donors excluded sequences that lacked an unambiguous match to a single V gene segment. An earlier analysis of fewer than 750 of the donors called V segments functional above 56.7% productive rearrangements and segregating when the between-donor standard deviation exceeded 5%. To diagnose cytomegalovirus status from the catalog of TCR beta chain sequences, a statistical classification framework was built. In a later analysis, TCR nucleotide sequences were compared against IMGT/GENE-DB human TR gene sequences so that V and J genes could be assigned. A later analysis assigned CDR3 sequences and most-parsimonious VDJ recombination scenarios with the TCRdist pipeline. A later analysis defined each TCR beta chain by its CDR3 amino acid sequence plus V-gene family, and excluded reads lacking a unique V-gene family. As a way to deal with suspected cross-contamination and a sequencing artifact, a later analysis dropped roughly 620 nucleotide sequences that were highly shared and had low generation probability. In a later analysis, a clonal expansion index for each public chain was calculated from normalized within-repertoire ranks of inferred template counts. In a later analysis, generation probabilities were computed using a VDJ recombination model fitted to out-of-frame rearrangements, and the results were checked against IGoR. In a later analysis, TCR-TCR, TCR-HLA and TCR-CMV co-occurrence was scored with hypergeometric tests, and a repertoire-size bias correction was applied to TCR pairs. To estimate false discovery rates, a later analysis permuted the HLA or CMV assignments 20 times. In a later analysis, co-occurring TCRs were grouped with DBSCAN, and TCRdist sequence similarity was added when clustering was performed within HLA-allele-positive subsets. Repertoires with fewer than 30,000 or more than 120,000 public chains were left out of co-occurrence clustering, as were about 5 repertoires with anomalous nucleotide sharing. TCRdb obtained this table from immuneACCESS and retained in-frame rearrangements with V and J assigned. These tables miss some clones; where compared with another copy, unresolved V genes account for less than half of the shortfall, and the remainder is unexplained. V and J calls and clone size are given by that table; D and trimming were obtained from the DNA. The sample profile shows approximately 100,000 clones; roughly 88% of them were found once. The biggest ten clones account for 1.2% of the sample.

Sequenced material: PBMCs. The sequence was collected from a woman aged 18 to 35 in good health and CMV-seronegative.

The bases are TGTGCCAGCAGTGATATACAATGGGCTCCGGGGGTTGGGAAACTGTTTTTT. This gives the protein CASSDIQWAPGVGKLFF. The chain is assembled from TRBV6-1 and TRBJ1-4; tentative D gene TRBD1, with 5 bases matching. CDR3 length: 17 amino acids, cysteine to phenylalanine. CDR3 DNA only is kept here, 51 bases in frame from base 1. Trimming at the junction amounts to 3 bases on V and 11 bases on J, and the germline ends lie 25 bases apart. As encoded in the germline V gene, CDR1 is MNHNS while CDR2 is SASEGT.